This entry lists 29 T cell receptor beta chains sequenced from one sample in a study of T-cell reconstitution after alpha-beta-depleted transplantation in children (dated by TCRdb to the mid-2010s). Library generation was performed with PCR. TCRdb shows the sequencer as Illumina HiSeq 2500. TCR libraries were prepared with molecular barcoding, using unique molecular identifiers to normalize TCRbeta repertoire quantification. TCRdb reworked the public reads: Q25 trimming with fastp, MiXCR clone assembly, productive beta chains retained. Duplicate CDR3 protein sequences are folded into a single record with the most common DNA and genes. The sample table lists approximately 400,000 distinct CDR3 sequences, roughly 11% of them with a count of one. The ten largest clonotypes hold roughly 5.1% of the sample. This specimen was PBMCs from the stem cell graft donor, taken from the stem cell graft. The receptors derive from a human donor who donated a stem cell graft to a child with acute myeloid leukemia.

As for this clonotype: At one of its ends the junction is not consistent with the germline gene, which may arise from a read error. The chain is built from TRBV6-2 or TRBV6-3 and TRBJ1-5; weak D call: TRBD1 (6 bases). The germline gives CDR1 MNHEY, CDR2 SVGEGT. The CDR3 spans 13 residues. The CDR3 sequence: CASGYRVGQPQHF. CDR3 sequence (DNA): TGTGCCAGCGGTTACAGGGTTGGTCAGCCCCAGCATTTT.

The CDR3 bases are TGTGCCAGCAGTTTGAGGGCCAACGTCCTGACTTTC. Its translation is CASSLRANVLTF. The chain couples TRBV12-3 or TRBV12-4 to TRBJ2-6; D is undetermined. V lost 3 bases and J 5 bases, leaving 2 bases between the germline ends. The CDR3 contains 12 residues.

Written as DNA, the CDR3 is TGCAGTGCTCCCACCACAGGTTATCGGGCCTACAATGAGCAGTTCTTC. It codes for CSAPTTGYRAYNEQFF. V and J are TRBV20-1 and TRBJ2-1, with TRBD1 as a possible D gene (5 bases). The CDR3 loop spans 16 amino acids. Trimming took off 5 bases at V and 2 bases at J, with 19 bases between the two ends. CDR1 DFQATT and CDR2 SNEGSKA come from the germline V gene (reference sequence).

This clonotype was seen only a few times. The chain combines TRBV20-1 with TRBJ2-7, with 12 nucleotides matching TRBD1. This CDR3 has 13 amino acids. Germline V gene data show CDR1 as DFQATT and CDR2 as SNEGSKA (reference sequence). V gave up 5 bases and J gave up 5 bases; unmatched junction bases: 4. CDR3 nucleotide sequence: TGCAGTGCTTCCGGGACAGGGGGCGACGAGCAGTACGTC. As protein: CSASGTGGDEQYV.

This chain connects TRBV20-1 to TRBJ1-5; 11 bases agree with TRBD1. Losses at the gene ends were 6 bases for V and 0 bases for J; bases not matched to a gene: 13. The CDR3 loop spans 18 amino acids. CDR1 and CDR2 from the germline V gene are DFQATT and SNEGSKA (reference sequence). Written as DNA, the CDR3 is TGCAGTGCCACCCGGGGGGACAGGGGGGTTAGTAGCAATCAGCCCCAGCATTTT. It translates to CSATRGDRGVSSNQPQHF.

The gene calls are TRBV6-5 and TRBJ1-1, with D hard to call. Germline lookup yields CDR1 MNHEY and CDR2 SVGAGI. The CDR3 has 14 amino acids. The V gene lost 2 bases and the J gene lost 1 base, with 8 bases spanning the gap. CDR3 in amino acids: CASSYEGSNTEAFF. Written as DNA, the CDR3 is TGTGCCAGCAGTTACGAAGGGTCGAACACTGAAGCTTTCTTT.

This clonotype occurred many times. This chain uses TRBV14 with TRBJ2-1, with TRBD2 matching over 11 bases. Germline-derived CDR1 and CDR2 are SGHDN and FVKESK. The junction had 10 bases not matched to a gene; V was cut back by 2 bases and J by 4 bases. This CDR3 has 18 residues. CDR3 bases: TGTGCCAGCAGCCAATTGAAGTCGACTAGCGGGAATTACAATGAGCAGTTCTTC. It yields the protein CASSQLKSTSGNYNEQFF.

The CDR3 nucleotides read TGCAGTGCTATGGAGACAGGGTGGCATACGCAGTATTTT. Its translation is CSAMETGWHTQYF. V usage is TRBV20-1 and J usage is TRBJ2-3; 7 nucleotides agree with TRBD1. The CDR3 covers 13 residues. CDR1 DFQATT and CDR2 SNEGSKA come from the germline V gene (reference sequence). V was clipped by 4 bases and J by 7 bases; unmatched bases: 8.

The chain links TRBV27 to TRBJ1-1; 7 bases agree with TRBD1. The CDR3 is 17 residues long. CDR1 is MNHEY and CDR2 is SMNVEV in the germline V gene (reference sequence). J gave up 1 base and V 6 bases, and 14 bases lay outside the gene matches. The DNA of the CDR3 is TGTGCCAGCAGAGGGGTGGGGAGGGGGCTCCAGAACACTGAAGCTTTCTTT. As protein: CASRGVGRGLQNTEAFF.

This clonotype was seen more than once but under ten times. This rearrangement joins TRBV7-2 to TRBJ2-5; D is unclear. Germline V gene data show CDR1 as SGHTA and CDR2 as FQGNSA. The V end was cut by 2 bases, the J end by 1 base, with 5 bases between. This CDR3 is 13 amino acids long. DNA for the CDR3: TGTGCCAGCAGCTTATGGTCCCAAGAGACCCAGTACTTC. Protein product: CASSLWSQETQYF.

This clonotype was seen ten or more times. CDR3 nucleotides: TGTGCCAGCAGCCCCTATAGCCAGGGGGTAGGAAATTCACCCCTCCACTTT. It translates to CASSPYSQGVGNSPLHF. The genes are TRBV7-8 and TRBJ1-6; 7 bases align to TRBD1. The CDR3 totals 17 residues. Germline V gene lookup returns CDR1 SGHVS and CDR2 FQNEAQ. V shed 5 bases, J shed 7 bases, and the junction held 14 bases outside the gene matches.

A few counts support this clonotype. The chain joins TRBV27 to TRBJ2-7; 7 bases match TRBD2. V dropped 3 bases and J dropped 6; count of bases not matched to a gene: 5. This CDR3 comprises 13 residues. From germline, CDR1 is MNHEY and CDR2 SMNVEV (reference sequence). Written as DNA, the CDR3 is TGTGCCAGCAGTTTCAGCGGGGCCCTCGAGCAGTACTTC. Its protein is CASSFSGALEQYF.

The chain joins TRBV5-1 to TRBJ2-5; the match to TRBD1 covers 8 bases. CDR3 length: 17 residues. V dropped 1 base and J dropped 3; count of bases not matched to a gene: 11. Germline-derived CDR1 and CDR2 are SGHRS and YFSETQ. The CDR3 protein is CASSLSQGAPSKETQYF. The CDR3 nucleotides are TGCGCCAGCAGCTTGAGTCAGGGGGCCCCGAGTAAAGAGACCCAGTACTTC. Together with reference TRBV5-1 and TRBJ2-5, the CDR3 gives the full variable domain: KAGVTQTPRYLIKTRGQQVTLSCSPISGHRSVSWYQQTPGQGLQFLFEYFSETQRNKGNFPGRFSGRQFSNSRSEMNVSTLELGDSALYLCASSLSQGAPSKETQYFGPGTRLLVL.

The rearrangement joins TRBV27 to TRBJ2-2, with a possible D match to TRBD1 (5 bases). There are 15 residues in the CDR3. Between the trimmed V and J ends, which lost 5 bases and 7 bases, there was a span of 17 bases. From germline, CDR1 is MNHEY and CDR2 SMNVEV (reference sequence). CDR3: CASSKGLGRDGELFF. The DNA for the CDR3 is TGTGCCAGCAGTAAGGGGCTGGGTAGGGACGGGGAGCTGTTTTTT.

This clonotype was detected a few times. The chain combines TRBV29-1 with TRBJ2-5, with TRBD2 as a possible D gene (5 bases). The V gene's germline CDR1 is SQVTM and CDR2 ANQGSEA. The CDR3 consists of 13 residues. V dropped 3 bases and J dropped 5 bases, with 13 bases sitting between them. The CDR3: CSVEPPEGETQYF. CDR3 coding DNA: TGCAGCGTTGAGCCCCCCGAGGGCGAGACCCAGTACTTC.

Worth noting for this clonotype: One junction end disagrees with the germline gene, perhaps due to a read error. The chain joins TRBV5-6 to TRBJ2-7; D uncertain. The CDR3 extends over 15 amino acids. Germline CDR1 is SGHDT and CDR2 is YYEEEE. The CDR3 loop reads CASSPRWDISYGQYF. CDR3 bases: TGTGCCAGCAGCCCAAGATGGGATATCTCCTACGGGCAGTACTTC.

This clonotype was counted between two and nine times. The V gene is TRBV20-1, the J gene TRBJ1-5; no clear D. This CDR3 is built from 16 residues. CDR1 is DFQATT, CDR2 SNEGSKA, per germline (reference sequence). V was cut by 0 bases and J by 1 base, with 13 bases left in between. This chain's CDR3 is CSARDLREASNQPQHF. In nucleotides, the CDR3 is TGCAGTGCTAGAGATCTGAGGGAGGCGAGCAATCAGCCCCAGCATTTT.

V gene TRBV12-3 or TRBV12-4 combines with J gene TRBJ1-5, with TRBD1 as a possible D gene (5 bases). The CDR3 runs to 14 residues. V was clipped by 6 bases and J by 6 bases, with 15 bases between them. CDR3 nucleotide sequence: TGTGCCAGCAGCCCCTTGGGGGGAATTCAGCCCCAGCATTTT. Protein product: CASSPLGGIQPQHF.

In DNA, the CDR3 is TGCAGTGCTAGCGGGATTGTTTCAGAGACCCAGTACTTC. Protein product: CSASGIVSETQYF. The chain recombines TRBV20-1 with TRBJ2-5, with a tentative D call TRBD2 (5 bases). This CDR3 has 13 residues. V gave up 3 bases and J gave up 4 bases, with 12 bases separating them. Looked up from germline, CDR1 is DFQATT and CDR2 is SNEGSKA (reference sequence).

The V and J genes are TRBV5-5 and TRBJ1-5; no definite D call. V lost 4 bases, J lost 2 bases, and 13 bases lay in between. Germline-derived CDR1 and CDR2 are SGHKS and YYEKEE (reference sequence). The CDR3 has 15 residues. CDR3 nucleotides: TGTGCCAGCAGCCCGGTCTTAGGCGGCAATCAGCCCCAGCATTTT. Its protein is CASSPVLGGNQPQHF.

The chain links TRBV7-8 to TRBJ2-6; D call uncertain. Germline V gene sequence: CDR1 SGHVS, CDR2 FQNEAQ. Trimming took off 0 bases at V and 0 bases at J, with 21 bases between the two ends. The CDR3 is made up of 21 amino acids. CDR3 DNA: TGTGCCAGCAGCTTAGCCGTGATTGGCAGCCTGCCATACTCTGGGGCCAACGTCCTGACTTTC. Translated, it gives CASSLAVIGSLPYSGANVLTF.

Details on this clonotype: An end of the junction differs from the germline gene, which may be a read error. This chain joins TRBV6-1 and TRBJ2-7; D is uncertain. The CDR3 contains 14 residues. Germline V gives CDR1 MNHNS, CDR2 SASEGT. CDR3 sequence (DNA): TGTGCCAGCTGTGAAGACGACGAGTCCTACGAGCAGTACTTC. Its translation is CASCEDDESYEQYF.

CDR3 in amino acids: CASSSGLAVNNEQFF. CDR3 nucleotides: TGCGCCAGCAGCAGCGGACTAGCGGTTAACAATGAGCAGTTCTTC. The genes are TRBV5-1 and TRBJ2-1, with 10 bases that match TRBD2. CDR1 and CDR2 (germline): SGHRS, YFSETQ. V trimming: 4 bases; J trimming: 5 bases; junction bases outside the gene matches: 6. This CDR3 is 15 amino acids long. The variable domain in full, with the rest retrieved from reference TRBV5-1 and TRBJ2-1, is KAGVTQTPRYLIKTRGQQVTLSCSPISGHRSVSWYQQTPGQGLQFLFEYFSETQRNKGNFPGRFSGRQFSNSRSEMNVSTLELGDSALYLCASSSGLAVNNEQFFGPGTRLTVL.

This clonotype occurred a few times. The chain uses TRBV5-6 and TRBJ1-1; D gene uncertain. Looked up from germline, CDR1 is SGHDT and CDR2 is YYEEEE. V dropped 1 base and J dropped 3 bases, with 7 bases sitting between them. This CDR3 is built from 13 residues. The CDR3 nucleotides read TGTGCCAGCAGCTTGACAGTTGACACTGAAGCTTTCTTT. This encodes CASSLTVDTEAFF.

This sequence joins TRBV11-1 and TRBJ1-2, with D possibly matching TRBD1 (6 bases). CDR3 length equals 18 residues. Germline CDR1 reads SGHAT; CDR2 reads FQDESV (reference sequence). V was shortened by 1 base and J by 2 bases, with 20 bases between the two germline ends. The CDR3: CASSLGRVQGVFNYGYTF. DNA for the CDR3: TGTGCCAGCAGCTTAGGCCGGGTACAGGGTGTTTTCAACTATGGCTACACCTTC.

This clonotype was recorded a few times. For the CDR3, the DNA is TGCAGCGTTGCTGGGACAGGGGTCTACAATGAGCAGTTCTTC. It codes for CSVAGTGVYNEQFF. The chain combines TRBV29-1 with TRBJ2-1, with TRBD1 identical over 10 bases. Germline V gene sequence: CDR1 SQVTM, CDR2 ANQGSEA. V lost 4 bases, J lost 3 bases, and 3 bases stayed unmatched. The CDR3 spans 14 residues.

As for this clonotype: The CDR3 ends on some other residue instead of the conserved phenylalanine or tryptophan, so this is likely a read error. The DNA is left out, because the CDR3 cannot be placed on it with certainty; the CDR3 is given as TCRdb lists it. The CDR3 is CSARDPGDSRYPYY. The chain couples TRBV20-1 to TRBJ2-7; the table's D call, TRBD2, was not checked against the DNA. Counting both end residues, the CDR3 totals 14 amino acids. The germline V gene encodes CDR1 DFQATT and CDR2 SNEGSKA (reference sequence).

The chain recombines TRBV4-3 with TRBJ2-7, with D perhaps matching TRBD2 (5 bases). Looked up from germline, CDR1 is LGHNA and CDR2 is YSLEER. V was shortened by 1 base and J by 4 bases, with 14 bases between the two germline ends. CDR3 length equals 15 residues. The CDR3 here is CASSQVGGRGYEQYF. The CDR3 DNA sequence: TGCGCCAGCAGCCAAGTAGGTGGGAGAGGTTACGAGCAGTACTTC.

The rearrangement joins TRBV6-1 to TRBJ2-3; a weak D match, TRBD2 (5 bases). Trimming shortened V by 8 bases and J by 2 bases, and 11 bases separated the two germline ends. CDR1 and CDR2 (germline): MNHNS, SASEGT. The CDR3 has 13 residues. CDR3: CASREIDTDTQYF. The DNA of the CDR3 is TGTGCCAGCCGGGAAATCGACACAGATACGCAGTATTTT.